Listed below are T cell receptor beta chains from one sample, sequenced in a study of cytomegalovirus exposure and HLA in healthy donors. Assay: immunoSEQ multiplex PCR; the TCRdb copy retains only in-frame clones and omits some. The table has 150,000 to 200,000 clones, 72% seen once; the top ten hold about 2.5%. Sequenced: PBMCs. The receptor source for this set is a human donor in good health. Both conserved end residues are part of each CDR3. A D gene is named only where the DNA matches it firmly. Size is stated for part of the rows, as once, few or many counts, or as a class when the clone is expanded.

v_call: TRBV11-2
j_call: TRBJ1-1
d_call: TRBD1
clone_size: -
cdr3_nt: TGTGCCAGCAGTTCTACAGGGGGGAACATGAACACTGAAGCTTTCTTT
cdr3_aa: CASSSTGGNMNTEAFF

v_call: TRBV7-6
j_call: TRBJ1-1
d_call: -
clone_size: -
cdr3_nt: TGTGCCAGCAGCTTAGATGCGTTGAACACTGAAGCTTTCTTT
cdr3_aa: CASSLDALNTEAFF

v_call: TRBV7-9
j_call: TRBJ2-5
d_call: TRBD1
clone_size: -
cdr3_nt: TGTGCCAGCAGCCCAGGACAGGGGGGGCAAGAGACCCAGTACTTC
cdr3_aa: CASSPGQGGQETQYF

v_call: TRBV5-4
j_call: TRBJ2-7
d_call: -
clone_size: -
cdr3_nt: TGTGCCAGCAGCTTGGTCGGGGAGCAGTACTTC
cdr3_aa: CASSLVGEQYF

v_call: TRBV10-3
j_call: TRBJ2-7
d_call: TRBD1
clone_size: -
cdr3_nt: TGTGCCATCAGTAAGGCCCCGGGACAGAGCTCCTACGAGCAGTACTTC
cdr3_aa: CAISKAPGQSSYEQYF

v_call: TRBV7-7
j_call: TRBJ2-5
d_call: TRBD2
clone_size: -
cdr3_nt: TGTGCTAGCAGCCTAAAAGGGTTGGGGGGGACCGAACCGGGAGAGACCCAGTACTTC
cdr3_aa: CASSLKGLGGTEPGETQYF

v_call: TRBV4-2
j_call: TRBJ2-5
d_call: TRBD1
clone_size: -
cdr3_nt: TGTGCCAGCAGCCAAGAAAGGGGGCATCAAGAGACCCAGTACTTC
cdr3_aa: CASSQERGHQETQYF

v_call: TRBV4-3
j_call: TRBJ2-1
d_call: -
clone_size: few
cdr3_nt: TGCGCCAGCAGCCAAGGTCCAGGGCCCTACAATGAGCAGTTCTTC
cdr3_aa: CASSQGPGPYNEQFF

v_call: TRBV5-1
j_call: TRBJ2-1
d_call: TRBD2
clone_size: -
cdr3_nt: TGCGCCAGCAGCTTGGGGCTAGCGGGGGCGTTCAATGAGCAGTTCTTC
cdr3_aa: CASSLGLAGAFNEQFF

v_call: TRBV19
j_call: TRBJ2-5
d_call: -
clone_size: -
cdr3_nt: TGTGCCAGTAGTATAGAGGGCCGGGAGACCCAGTACTTC
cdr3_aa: CASSIEGRETQYF

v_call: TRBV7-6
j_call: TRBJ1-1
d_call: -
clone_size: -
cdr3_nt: TGTGCCAGCAGCCTTGGACAGTTACAAACCCACGACACTGAAGCTTTCTTT
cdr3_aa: CASSLGQLQTHDTEAFF

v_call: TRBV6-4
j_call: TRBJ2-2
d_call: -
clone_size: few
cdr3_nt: TGTGCCAGCAGCCCCCAGATTCACACCGGGGAGCTGTTTTTT
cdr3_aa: CASSPQIHTGELFF

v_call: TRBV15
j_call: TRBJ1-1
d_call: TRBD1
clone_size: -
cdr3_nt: TGTGCCACCAGCAGAGGGGGACAGGGGGCGTTTACTAAAGCTTTCTTT
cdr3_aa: CATSRGGQGAFTKAFF

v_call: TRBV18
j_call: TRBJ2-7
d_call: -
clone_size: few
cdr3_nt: TGTGCCAGCTCAATCGAACTAGCCCCGCAGTACTTC
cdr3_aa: CASSIELAPQYF

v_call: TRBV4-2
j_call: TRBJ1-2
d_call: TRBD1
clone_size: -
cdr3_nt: TGTGCCAGCGGCCAGGGACAGGGAAAACTGGATGGCTACACCTTC
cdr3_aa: CASGQGQGKLDGYTF

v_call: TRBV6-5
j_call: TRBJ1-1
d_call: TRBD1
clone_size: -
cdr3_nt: TGTGCCAGCAGCTTGGACAGGATAACTGAAGCTTTCTTT
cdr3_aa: CASSLDRITEAFF

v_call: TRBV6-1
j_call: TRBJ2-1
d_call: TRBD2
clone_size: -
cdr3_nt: TGTGCCAGCAGTGCTAGCGGGGGGGCCTGTAAGCAGTTCTTC
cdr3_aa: CASSASGGACKQFF

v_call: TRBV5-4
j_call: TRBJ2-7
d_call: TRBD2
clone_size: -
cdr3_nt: TGTGCCAGCAGCGTCACTAGCGGTGATGTGTACTTC
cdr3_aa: CASSVTSGDVYF

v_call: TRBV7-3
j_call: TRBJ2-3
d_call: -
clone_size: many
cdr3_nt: TGTGCCAGCAGCTCAAGTGATGCGGGGGCCCCCCAGTATTTT
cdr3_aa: CASSSSDAGAPQYF

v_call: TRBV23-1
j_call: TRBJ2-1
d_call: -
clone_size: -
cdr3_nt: TGCGCCAGCAGTCAATCGGCAGGGGACAATGAGCAGTTCTTC
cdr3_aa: CASSQSAGDNEQFF

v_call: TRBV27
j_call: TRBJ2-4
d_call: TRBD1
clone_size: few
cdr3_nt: TGTGCCAGCAGTTTATCTCCCACAGGGGGGAACATTCAGTACTTC
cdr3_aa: CASSLSPTGGNIQYF

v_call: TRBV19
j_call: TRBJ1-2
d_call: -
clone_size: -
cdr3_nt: TGTGCCAGTAGTATGGATACCCCAGGGACAAATTTCTTCTATGGCTACACCTTC
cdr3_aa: CASSMDTPGTNFFYGYTF

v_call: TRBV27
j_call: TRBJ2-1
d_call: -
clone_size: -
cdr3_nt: TGTGCCAGCAGTTCGACAGGTAATGAGCAGTTCTTC
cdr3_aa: CASSSTGNEQFF

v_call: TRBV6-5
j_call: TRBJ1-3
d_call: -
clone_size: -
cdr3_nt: TGTGCCAGCAGCTCCACGGGGGGGTCTGGAAACACCATATATTTT
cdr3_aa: CASSSTGGSGNTIYF

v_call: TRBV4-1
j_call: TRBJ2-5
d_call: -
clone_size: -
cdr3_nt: TGCGCCAGCAGCCGCGGACTAACTTGGGAGACCCAGTACTTC
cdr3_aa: CASSRGLTWETQYF

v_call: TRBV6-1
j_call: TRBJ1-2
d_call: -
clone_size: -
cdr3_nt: TGTGCCAGCAGTGAAGCGCTGGGTGGACAGCTGAACTATGGCTACACCTTC
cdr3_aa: CASSEALGGQLNYGYTF

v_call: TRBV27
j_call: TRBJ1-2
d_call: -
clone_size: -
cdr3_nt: TGTGCCAGCAGTCCCGAAATCTATAACTATGGCTACACCTTC
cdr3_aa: CASSPEIYNYGYTF

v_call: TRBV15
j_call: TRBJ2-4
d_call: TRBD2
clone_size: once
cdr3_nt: TGTGCCACCAGCAGGGGGACTAGCGGGGAACAAAACATTCAGTACTTC
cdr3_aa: CATSRGTSGEQNIQYF

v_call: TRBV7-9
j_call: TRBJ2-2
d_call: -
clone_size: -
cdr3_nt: TGTGCCAGCAGCTCCCCTGCGGGGGCTTTCACCGGGGAGCTGTTTTTT
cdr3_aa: CASSSPAGAFTGELFF

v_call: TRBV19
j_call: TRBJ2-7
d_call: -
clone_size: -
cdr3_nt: TGTGCCAGTAGTATTGGGGGGTCCGAGCAGTACTTC
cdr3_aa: CASSIGGSEQYF

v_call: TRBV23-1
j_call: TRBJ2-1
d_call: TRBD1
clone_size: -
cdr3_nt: TGCGCCAGCAGTCACCGACCCCGGGACAGGGCTTACAATGAGCAGTTCTTC
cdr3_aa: CASSHRPRDRAYNEQFF

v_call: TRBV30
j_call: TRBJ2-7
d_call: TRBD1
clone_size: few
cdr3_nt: TGTGCCTGGACCGATACAGGGGCCCCCTACGAGCAGTACTTC
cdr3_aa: CAWTDTGAPYEQYF

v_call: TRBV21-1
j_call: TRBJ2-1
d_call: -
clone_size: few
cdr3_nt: TGTGCCAGCAGCAAAACTTTAAGGCGGGATCGCGGCGAGCAGTTCTTC
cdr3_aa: CASSKTLRRDRGEQFF

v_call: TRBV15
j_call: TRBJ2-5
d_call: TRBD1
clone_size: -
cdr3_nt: TGTGCCACCAGCCGCCGACAGGGTAAAGAGACCCAGTACTTC
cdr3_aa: CATSRRQGKETQYF

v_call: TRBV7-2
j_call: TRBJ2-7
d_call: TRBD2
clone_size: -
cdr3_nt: TGTGCCAGCAGCTTAGACTGGTTAGCGGGCTACGAGCAGTACTTC
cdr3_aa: CASSLDWLAGYEQYF

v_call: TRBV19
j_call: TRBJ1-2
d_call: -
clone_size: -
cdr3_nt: TGTGCCAGTAGTATAGACGCATTGGAGGTATCCCTTGGAGGCTACACCTTC
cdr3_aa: CASSIDALEVSLGGYTF

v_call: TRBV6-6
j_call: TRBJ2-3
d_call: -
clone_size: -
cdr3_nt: TGTGCCAGCAGCCACACAGGGCTCAGTGGCACAGATACGCAGTATTTT
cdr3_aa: CASSHTGLSGTDTQYF

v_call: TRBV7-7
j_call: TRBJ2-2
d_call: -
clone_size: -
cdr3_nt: TGTGCTAGCAGCTTAGGGACAGGGGAGCTGTTTTTT
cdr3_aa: CASSLGTGELFF

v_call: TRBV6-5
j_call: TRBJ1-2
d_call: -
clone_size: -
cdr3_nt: TGTGCCAGCAGCCTGACAGGCTTCTATGGCTACACCTTC
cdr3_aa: CASSLTGFYGYTF

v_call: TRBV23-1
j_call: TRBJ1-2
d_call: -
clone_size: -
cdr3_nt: TGCGCCAGCAGTACAGGGACCTATGGCTACACCTTC
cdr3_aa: CASSTGTYGYTF

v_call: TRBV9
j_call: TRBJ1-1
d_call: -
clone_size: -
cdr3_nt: TGTGCCAGCAGCGTAGGGGGAGACACTGAAGCTTTCTTT
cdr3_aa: CASSVGGDTEAFF

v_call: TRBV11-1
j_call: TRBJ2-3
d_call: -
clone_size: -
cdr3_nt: TGTGCCAGCACCCGAAGCCTTGCAGATACGCAGTATTTT
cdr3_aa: CASTRSLADTQYF

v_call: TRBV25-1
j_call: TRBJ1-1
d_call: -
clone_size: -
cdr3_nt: TGTGCCAGCAGTGACGATCGGACAGTGCGGACTGAAGCTTTCTTT
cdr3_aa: CASSDDRTVRTEAFF

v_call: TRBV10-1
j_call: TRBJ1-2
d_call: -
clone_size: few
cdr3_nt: TGCGCCAGCAGTGAAAGCCAGACACATGGCTACACCTTC
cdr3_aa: CASSESQTHGYTF

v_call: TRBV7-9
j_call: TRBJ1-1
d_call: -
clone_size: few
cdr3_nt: TGTGCCAGCAGCCCCCGATCGGGAGGGAGGGAGAACACTGAAGCTTTCTTT
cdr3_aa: CASSPRSGGRENTEAFF

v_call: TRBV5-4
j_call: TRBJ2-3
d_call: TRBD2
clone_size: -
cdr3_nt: TGTGCCAGCAGCCCTGCTGAGCTAGCGGGGGTGGGAGATACGCAGTATTTT
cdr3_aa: CASSPAELAGVGDTQYF

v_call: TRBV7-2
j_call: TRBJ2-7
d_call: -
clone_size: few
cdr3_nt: TGTGCCAGCAGCTTTGAGCGGAACTCCTACGAGCAGTACTTC
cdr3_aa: CASSFERNSYEQYF

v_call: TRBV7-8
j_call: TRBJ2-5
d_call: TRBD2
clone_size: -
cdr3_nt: TGTGCCAGCAGCCTGACTAGCGGGGGTTCAGAGACCCAGTACTTC
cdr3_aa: CASSLTSGGSETQYF

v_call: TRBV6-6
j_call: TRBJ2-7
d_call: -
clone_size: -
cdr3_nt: TGTGCCAGCAGTTACACCGGGGCCTACGAGCAGTACTTC
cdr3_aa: CASSYTGAYEQYF

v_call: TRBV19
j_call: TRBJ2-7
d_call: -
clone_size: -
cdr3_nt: TGTGCCAGTAGTGTTCAGGCTCCGCCCTACGAGCAGTACTTC
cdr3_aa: CASSVQAPPYEQYF

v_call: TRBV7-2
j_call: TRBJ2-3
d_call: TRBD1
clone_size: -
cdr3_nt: TGTGCCAGCAGATGGGGACAGTCTACAGATACGCAGTATTTT
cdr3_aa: CASRWGQSTDTQYF

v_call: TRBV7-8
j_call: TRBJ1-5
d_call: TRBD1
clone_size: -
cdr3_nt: TGTGCCAGCAGCGCGGGGACAGGGCTGGATCAGCCCCAGCATTTT
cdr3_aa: CASSAGTGLDQPQHF

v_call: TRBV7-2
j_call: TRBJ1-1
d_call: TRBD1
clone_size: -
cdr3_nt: TGTGCCAGCAGCCCCGGACAGGGGATGAACACTGAAGCTTTCTTT
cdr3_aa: CASSPGQGMNTEAFF

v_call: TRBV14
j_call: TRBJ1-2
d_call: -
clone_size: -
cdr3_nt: TGTGCCAGCAGCCAAGAGACAGGCCGCTATGGCTACACCTTC
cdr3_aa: CASSQETGRYGYTF

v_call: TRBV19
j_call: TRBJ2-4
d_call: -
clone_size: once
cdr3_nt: TGTGCCAGTACCACATCCAAAAACATTCAGTACTTC
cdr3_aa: CASTTSKNIQYF